This T cell receptor (beta chain) stems from a study of brain T cells in children with intractable seizures. Study conclusions and caveats: Viral specificity was inferred only from CDR3 similarity; HCMV serostatus was unknown. Absence of clones before surgery may stem from lower sequencing depth.

CDR3 size: 12 residues. The germline V gene has CDR1 MDHEN and CDR2 SYDVKM. Trimming pared 3 bases from V and 5 bases from J, leaving 8 bases between. In the case of this clone: What it binds is not known.

Only cases whose brain tissue showed the highest T cell transcript signatures were sequenced. TCRdb keeps only in-frame clones here, not all; method: immunoSEQ multiplex PCR. Seen here are 95,000 to 120,000 clones, 90% to 95% observed once, and the top ten hold 3.5% to 4.5%. The clonotype originates from a boy younger than two with hemimegalencephaly and intractable seizures. V and J are TRBV28 and TRBJ2-7; possibly TRBD2 for D (5 bases). The sample here was peripheral blood, taken at surgery. The CDR3 nucleotides are TGTGCCAGCAGTTTTAGGAGGAACGAGCAGTACTTC. Its translation: CASSFRRNEQYF.